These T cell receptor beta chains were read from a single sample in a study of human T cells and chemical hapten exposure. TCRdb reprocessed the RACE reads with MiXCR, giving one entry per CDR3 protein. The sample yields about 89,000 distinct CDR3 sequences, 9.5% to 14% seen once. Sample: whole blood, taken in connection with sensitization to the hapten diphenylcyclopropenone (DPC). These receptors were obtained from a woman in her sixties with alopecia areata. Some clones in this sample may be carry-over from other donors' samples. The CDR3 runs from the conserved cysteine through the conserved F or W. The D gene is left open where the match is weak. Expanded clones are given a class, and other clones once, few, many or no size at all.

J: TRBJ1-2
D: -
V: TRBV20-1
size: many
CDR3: CSAIGDTASGYTF
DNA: TGCAGTGCTATAGGGGACACAGCTAGCGGCTACACCTTC

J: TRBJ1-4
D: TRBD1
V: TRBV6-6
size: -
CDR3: CASSPDRGFEKLFF
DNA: TGTGCCAGCAGTCCCGACAGGGGGTTTGAAAAACTGTTTTTT

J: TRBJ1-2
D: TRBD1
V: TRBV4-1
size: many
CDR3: CASSQPGQGDYGYTF
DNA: TGCGCCAGCAGCCAGCCGGGACAGGGAGACTATGGCTACACCTTC

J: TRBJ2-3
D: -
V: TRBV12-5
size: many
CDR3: CASGSASPRSSDTQYF
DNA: TGTGCTAGTGGTTCCGCTTCCCCGAGGTCATCAGATACGCAGTATTTT

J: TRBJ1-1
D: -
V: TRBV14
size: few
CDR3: CASSLTVGGEAFF
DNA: TGTGCCAGCAGCCTTACAGTGGGGGGGGAAGCTTTCTTT

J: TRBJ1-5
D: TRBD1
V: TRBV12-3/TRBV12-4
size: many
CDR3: CASSPEVDRVYSNQPQHF
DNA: TGTGCCAGCAGCCCCGAAGTCGACAGGGTCTATAGCAATCAGCCCCAGCATTTT

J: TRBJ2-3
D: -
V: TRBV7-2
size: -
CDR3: CASSLQTGAGDTQYF
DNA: TGTGCCAGCAGCTTACAAACGGGGGCAGGAGATACGCAGTATTTT

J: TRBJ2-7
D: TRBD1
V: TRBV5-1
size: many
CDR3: CASSFGTGPYEQYF
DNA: TGCGCCAGCAGCTTCGGGACAGGCCCCTACGAGCAGTACTTC

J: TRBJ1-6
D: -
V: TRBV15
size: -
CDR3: CATSRDLLNSYNSPLHF
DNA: TGTGCCACCAGCAGAGATCTCCTTAATTCCTATAATTCACCCCTCCACTTT

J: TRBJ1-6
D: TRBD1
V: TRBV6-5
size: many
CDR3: CASQTGWNSPLHF
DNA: TGTGCCAGCCAGACAGGGTGGAATTCACCCCTCCACTTT

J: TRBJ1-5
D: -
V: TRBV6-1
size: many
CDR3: CASSEPDSNQPQHF
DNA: TGTGCCAGCAGTGAGCCCGATAGCAATCAGCCCCAGCATTTT